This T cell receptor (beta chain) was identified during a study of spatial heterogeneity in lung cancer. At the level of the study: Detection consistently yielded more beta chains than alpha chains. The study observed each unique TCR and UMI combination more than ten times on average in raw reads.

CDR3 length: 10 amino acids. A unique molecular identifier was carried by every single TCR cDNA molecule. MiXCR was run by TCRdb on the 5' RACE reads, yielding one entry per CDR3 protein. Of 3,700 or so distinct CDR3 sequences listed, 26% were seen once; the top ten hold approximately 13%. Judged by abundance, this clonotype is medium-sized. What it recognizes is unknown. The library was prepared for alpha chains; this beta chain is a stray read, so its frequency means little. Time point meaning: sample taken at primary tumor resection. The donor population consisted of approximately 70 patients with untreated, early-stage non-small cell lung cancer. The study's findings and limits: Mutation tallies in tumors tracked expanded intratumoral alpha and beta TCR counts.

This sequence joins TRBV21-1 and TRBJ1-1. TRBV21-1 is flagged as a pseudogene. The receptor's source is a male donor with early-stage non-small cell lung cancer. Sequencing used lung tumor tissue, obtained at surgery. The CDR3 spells CASKDHEAFF. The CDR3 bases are TGTGCCAGCAAGGACCATGAAGCTTTCTTT.